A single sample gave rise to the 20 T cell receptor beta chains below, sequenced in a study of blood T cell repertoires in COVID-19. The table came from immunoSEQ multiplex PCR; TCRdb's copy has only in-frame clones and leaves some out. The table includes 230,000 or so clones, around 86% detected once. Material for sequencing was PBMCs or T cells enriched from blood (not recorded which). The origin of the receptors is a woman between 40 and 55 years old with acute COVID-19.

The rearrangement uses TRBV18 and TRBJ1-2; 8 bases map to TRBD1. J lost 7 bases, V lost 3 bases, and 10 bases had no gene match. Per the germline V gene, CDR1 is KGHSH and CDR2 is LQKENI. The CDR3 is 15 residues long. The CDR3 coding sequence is TGTGCCAGCTCACCGACAGGGGACCAAGGGTCTGGCTACACCTTC. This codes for CASSPTGDQGSGYTF.

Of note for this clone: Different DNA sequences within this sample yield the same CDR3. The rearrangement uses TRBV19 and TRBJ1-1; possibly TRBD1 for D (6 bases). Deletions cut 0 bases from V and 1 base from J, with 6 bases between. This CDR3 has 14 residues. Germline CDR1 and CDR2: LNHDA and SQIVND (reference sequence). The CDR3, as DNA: TGTGCCAGTAGTATAGACAGGGGGAACACTGAAGCTTTCTTT. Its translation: CASSIDRGNTEAFF.

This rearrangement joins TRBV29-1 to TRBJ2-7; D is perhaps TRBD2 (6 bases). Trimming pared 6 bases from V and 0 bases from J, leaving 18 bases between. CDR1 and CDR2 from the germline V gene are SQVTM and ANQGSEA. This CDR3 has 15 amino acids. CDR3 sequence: CSVPAPRGSSYEQYF. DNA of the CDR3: TGCAGCGTACCTGCCCCCCGGGGGAGCTCCTACGAGCAGTACTTC.

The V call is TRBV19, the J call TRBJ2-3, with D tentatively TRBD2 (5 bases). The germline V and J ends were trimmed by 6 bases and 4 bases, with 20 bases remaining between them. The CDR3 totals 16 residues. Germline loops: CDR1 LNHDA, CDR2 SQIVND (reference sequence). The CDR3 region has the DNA TGTGCCAGTAGCCCACGAGGGCTAAATTCCGCAGATACGCAGTATTTT. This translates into CASSPRGLNSADTQYF.

CDR3 in amino acids: CASSVTAGELFF. The DNA for the CDR3 is TGCGCCAGCAGTGTGACAGCCGGGGAGCTGTTTTTT. The V call is TRBV10-2, the J call TRBJ2-2, with D maybe TRBD1 (5 bases). V shed 4 bases and J shed 6 bases, with 6 bases lying between them. The CDR3 is 12 amino acids. CDR1 and CDR2 (germline): WSHSY, SAAADI.

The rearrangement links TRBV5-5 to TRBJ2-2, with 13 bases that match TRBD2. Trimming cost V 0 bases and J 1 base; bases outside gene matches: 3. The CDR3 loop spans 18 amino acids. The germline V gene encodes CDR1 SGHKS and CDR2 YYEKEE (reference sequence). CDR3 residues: CASSLGGLAGVNTGELFF. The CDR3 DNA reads TGTGCCAGCAGCTTGGGTGGACTAGCGGGGGTGAACACCGGGGAGCTGTTTTTT.

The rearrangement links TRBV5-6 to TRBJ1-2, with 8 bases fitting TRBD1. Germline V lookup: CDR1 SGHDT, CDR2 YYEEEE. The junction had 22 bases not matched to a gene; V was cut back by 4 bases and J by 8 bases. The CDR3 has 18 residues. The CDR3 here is CASSPLGGTGLGQEGYTF. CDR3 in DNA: TGTGCCAGCAGCCCACTGGGTGGGACAGGTCTTGGCCAGGAAGGCTACACCTTC.

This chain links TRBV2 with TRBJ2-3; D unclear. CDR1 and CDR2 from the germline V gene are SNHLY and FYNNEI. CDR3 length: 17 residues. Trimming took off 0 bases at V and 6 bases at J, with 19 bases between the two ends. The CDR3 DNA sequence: TGTGCCAGCAGTGAAGCGCTTCGTACAGACCGATCGGATACGCAGTATTTT. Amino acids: CASSEALRTDRSDTQYF. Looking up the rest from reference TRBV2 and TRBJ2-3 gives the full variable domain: EPEVTQTPSHQVTQMGQEVILRCVPISNHLYFYWYRQILGQKVEFLVSFYNNEISEKSEIFDDQFSVERPDGSNFTLKIRSTKLEDSAMYFCASSEALRTDRSDTQYFGPGTRLTVL.

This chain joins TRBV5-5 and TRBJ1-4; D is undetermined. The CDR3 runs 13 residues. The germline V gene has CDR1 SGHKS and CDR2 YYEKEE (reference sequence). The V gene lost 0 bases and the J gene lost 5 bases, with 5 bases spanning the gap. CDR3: CASSLALNEKLFF. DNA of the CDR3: TGTGCCAGCAGCTTGGCACTGAATGAAAAACTGTTTTTT.

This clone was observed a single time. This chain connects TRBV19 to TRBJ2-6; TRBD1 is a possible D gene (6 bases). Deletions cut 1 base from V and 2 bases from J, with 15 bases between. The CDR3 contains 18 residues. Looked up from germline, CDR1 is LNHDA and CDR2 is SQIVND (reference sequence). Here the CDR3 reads CASSIVRGRRAGANVLTF. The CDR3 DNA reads TGTGCCAGTAGTATAGTCAGGGGCCGTCGGGCTGGGGCCAACGTCCTGACTTTC. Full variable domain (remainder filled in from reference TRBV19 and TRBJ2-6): DGGITQSPKYLFRKEGQNVTLSCEQNLNHDAMYWYRQDPGQGLRLIYYSQIVNDFQKGDIAEGYSVSREKKESFPLTVTSAQKNPTAFYLCASSIVRGRRAGANVLTFGAGSRLTVL.

CDR3 amino acids: CASSSGTGRTGELFF. CDR3 bases: TGCGCCAGCAGCTCCGGGACAGGGAGGACCGGGGAGCTGTTTTTT. The J gene is TRBJ2-2, the V gene TRBV5-1, with 9 bases fitting TRBD1. V gave up 3 bases and J gave up 5 bases; unmatched junction bases: 5. The germline V gene has CDR1 SGHRS and CDR2 YFSETQ. This CDR3 is built from 15 residues.

The CDR3 region is CATSREGGTGLNTEAFF. The CDR3 DNA reads TGTGCCACCAGCAGAGAGGGCGGGACAGGGCTGAACACTGAAGCTTTCTTT. The rearrangement joins TRBV15 to TRBJ1-1, with TRBD1 identical over 9 bases. Losses at the gene ends were 0 bases for V and 0 bases for J; bases not matched to a gene: 5. The germline V gene has CDR1 LNHNV and CDR2 YYDKDF (reference sequence). The CDR3 contains 17 residues.

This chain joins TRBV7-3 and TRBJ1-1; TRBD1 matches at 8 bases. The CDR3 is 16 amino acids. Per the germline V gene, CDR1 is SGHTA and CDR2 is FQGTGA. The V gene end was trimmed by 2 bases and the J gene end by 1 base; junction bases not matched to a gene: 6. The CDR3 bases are TGTGCCAGCAGCTTAGGCCGACAGGGGCCGAACACTGAAGCTTTCTTT. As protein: CASSLGRQGPNTEAFF.

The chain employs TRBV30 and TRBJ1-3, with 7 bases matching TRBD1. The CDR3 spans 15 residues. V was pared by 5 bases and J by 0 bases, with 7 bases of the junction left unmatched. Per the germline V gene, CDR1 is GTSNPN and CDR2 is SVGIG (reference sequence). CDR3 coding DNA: TGTGCCTGGTCCCGGGACAGCGGCTCTGGAAACACCATATATTTT. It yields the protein CAWSRDSGSGNTIYF.

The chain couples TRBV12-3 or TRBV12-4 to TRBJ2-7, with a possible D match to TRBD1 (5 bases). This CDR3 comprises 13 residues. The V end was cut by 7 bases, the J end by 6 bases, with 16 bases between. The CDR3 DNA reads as TGTGCCAGCACCCTAGACAGTTTCTCCGAGCAGTACTTC. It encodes CASTLDSFSEQYF.

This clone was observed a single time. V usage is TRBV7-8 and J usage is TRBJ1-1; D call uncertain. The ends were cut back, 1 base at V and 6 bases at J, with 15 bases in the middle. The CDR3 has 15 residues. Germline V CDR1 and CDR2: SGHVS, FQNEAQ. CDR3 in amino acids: CASSLGAVGLPEAFF. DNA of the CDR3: TGTGCCAGCAGCTTAGGAGCGGTGGGTTTGCCTGAAGCTTTCTTT.

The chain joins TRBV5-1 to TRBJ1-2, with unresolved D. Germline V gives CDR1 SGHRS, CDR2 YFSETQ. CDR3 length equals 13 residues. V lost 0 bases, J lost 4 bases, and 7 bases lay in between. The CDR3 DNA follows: TGCGCCAGCAGCTTGGAAGCGTTCTATGGCTACACCTTC. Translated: CASSLEAFYGYTF. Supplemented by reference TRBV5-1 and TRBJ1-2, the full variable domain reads KAGVTQTPRYLIKTRGQQVTLSCSPISGHRSVSWYQQTPGQGLQFLFEYFSETQRNKGNFPGRFSGRQFSNSRSEMNVSTLELGDSALYLCASSLEAFYGYTFGSGTRLTVV.

The CDR3 DNA reads TGTGCCAGCAGCTTAGATTTCTACGGTTATGGCTACACCTTC. As protein: CASSLDFYGYGYTF. The chain couples TRBV7-2 to TRBJ1-2; no reliable D call. V lost 1 base, J lost 5 bases, and 11 bases lay in between. The CDR3 is 14 residues long. Germline assignment: CDR1 SGHTA and CDR2 FQGNSA.

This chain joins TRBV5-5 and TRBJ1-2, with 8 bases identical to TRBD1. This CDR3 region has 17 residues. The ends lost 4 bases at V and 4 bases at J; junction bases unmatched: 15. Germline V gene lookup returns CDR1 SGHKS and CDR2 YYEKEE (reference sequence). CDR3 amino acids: CASSPGSRQGTSYGYTF. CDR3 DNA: TGTGCCAGCAGCCCCGGTTCGAGACAGGGGACCTCCTATGGCTACACCTTC. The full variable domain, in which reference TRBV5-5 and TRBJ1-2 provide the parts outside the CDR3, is DAGVTQSPTHLIKTRGQQVTLRCSPISGHKSVSWYQQVLGQGPQFIFQYYEKEERGRGNFPDRFSARQFPNYSSELNVNALLLGDSALYLCASSPGSRQGTSYGYTFGSGTRLTVV.

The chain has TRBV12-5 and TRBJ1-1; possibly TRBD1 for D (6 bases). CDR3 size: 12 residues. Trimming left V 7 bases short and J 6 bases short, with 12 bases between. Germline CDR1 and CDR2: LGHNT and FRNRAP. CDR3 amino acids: CASAPSGAEAFF. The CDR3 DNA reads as TGTGCTAGTGCCCCATCAGGGGCTGAAGCTTTCTTT.